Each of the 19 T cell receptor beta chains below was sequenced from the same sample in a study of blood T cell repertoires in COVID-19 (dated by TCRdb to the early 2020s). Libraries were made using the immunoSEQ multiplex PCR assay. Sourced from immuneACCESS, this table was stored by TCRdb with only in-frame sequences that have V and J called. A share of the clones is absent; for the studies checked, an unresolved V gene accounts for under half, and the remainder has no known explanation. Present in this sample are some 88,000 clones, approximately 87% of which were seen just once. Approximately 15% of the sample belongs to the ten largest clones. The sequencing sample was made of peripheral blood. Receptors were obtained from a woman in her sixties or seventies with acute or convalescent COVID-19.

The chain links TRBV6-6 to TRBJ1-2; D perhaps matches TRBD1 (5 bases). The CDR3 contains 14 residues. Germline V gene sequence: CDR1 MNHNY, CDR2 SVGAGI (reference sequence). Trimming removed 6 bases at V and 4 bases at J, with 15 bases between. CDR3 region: CASREGEVSYGYTF. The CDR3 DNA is TGTGCCAGCAGAGAAGGGGAGGTTTCCTATGGCTACACCTTC.

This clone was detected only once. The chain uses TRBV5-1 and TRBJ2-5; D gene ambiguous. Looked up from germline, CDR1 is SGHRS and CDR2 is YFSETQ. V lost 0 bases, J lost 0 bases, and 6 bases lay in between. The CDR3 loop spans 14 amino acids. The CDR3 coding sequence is TGCGCCAGCAGCTTGGGGCTTGACCAAGAGACCCAGTACTTC. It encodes CASSLGLDQETQYF.

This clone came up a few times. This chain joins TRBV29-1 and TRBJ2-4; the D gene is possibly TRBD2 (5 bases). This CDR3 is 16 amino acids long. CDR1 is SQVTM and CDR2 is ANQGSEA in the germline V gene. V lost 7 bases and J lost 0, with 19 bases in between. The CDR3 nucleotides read TGCAGCGCGTCCCCCGCAGCAGGACTAGCCAAAAACATTCAGTACTTC. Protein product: CSASPAAGLAKNIQYF.

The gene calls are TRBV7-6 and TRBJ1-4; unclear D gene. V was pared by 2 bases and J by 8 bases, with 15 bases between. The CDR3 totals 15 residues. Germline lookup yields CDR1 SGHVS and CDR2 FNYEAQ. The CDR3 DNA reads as TGTGCCAGCAGCTTAAGTATCGAGGGTCGCGAAAAACTGTTTTTT. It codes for CASSLSIEGREKLFF.

CDR3: CASSLYVMGRSEQFF. Written as DNA, the CDR3 is TGTGCCAGCAGCTTGTATGTCATGGGGCGGAGTGAGCAGTTCTTC. The chain carries TRBV5-8 and TRBJ2-1; D perhaps matches TRBD1 (5 bases). In germline, CDR1 is SGHTS, CDR2 YDEGEE. This CDR3 contains 15 residues. V lost 1 base and J 9 bases, leaving 17 bases between the germline ends.

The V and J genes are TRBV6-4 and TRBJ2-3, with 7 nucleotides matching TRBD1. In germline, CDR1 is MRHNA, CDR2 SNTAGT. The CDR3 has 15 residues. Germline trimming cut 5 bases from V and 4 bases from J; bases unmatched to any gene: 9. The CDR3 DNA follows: TGTGCCAGCAGTCCCAAACGCACAGGGGCAGATACGCAGTATTTT. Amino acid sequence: CASSPKRTGADTQYF.

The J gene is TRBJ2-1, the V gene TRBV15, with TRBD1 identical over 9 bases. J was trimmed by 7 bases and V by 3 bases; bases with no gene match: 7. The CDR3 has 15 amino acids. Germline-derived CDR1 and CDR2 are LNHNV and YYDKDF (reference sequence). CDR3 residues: CATSSRDREVNEQFF. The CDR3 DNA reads TGTGCCACCAGCAGCCGGGACAGGGAGGTTAATGAGCAGTTCTTC.

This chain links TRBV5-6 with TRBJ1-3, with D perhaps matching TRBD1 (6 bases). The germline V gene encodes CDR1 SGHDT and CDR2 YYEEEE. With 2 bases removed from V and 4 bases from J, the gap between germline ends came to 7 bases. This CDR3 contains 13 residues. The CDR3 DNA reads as TGTGCCAGCAGCTTTGGGACAGGAAACACCATATATTTT. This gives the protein CASSFGTGNTIYF.

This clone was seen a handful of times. The CDR3 coding sequence is TGTGCCAGCAGCCAAGCCGGCGGGGGGGCTGTAGATACGCAGTATTTT. As protein: CASSQAGGGAVDTQYF. The V gene is TRBV3-1 (or the pseudogene TRBV3-2), the J gene TRBJ2-3; 9 positions match TRBD2. This CDR3 has 16 amino acids. Germline-derived CDR1 and CDR2 are LGHDT and YNNKEL (reference sequence). The junction had 7 bases not matched to a gene; V was cut back by 1 base and J by 5 bases.

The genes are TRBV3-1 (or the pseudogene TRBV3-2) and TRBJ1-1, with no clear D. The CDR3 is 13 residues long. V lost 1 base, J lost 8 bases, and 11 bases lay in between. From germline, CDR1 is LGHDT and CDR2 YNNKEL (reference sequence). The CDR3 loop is CASSQGGRLEAFF. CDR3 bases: TGTGCCAGCAGCCAAGGAGGACGACTAGAAGCTTTCTTT.

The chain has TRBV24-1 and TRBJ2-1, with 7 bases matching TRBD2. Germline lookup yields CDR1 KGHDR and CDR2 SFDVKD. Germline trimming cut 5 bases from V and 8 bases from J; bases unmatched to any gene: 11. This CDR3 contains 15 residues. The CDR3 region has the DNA TGTGCCACCAGTGCCCTCGGGGGGATCACAGATGAGCAGTTCTTC. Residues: CATSALGGITDEQFF.

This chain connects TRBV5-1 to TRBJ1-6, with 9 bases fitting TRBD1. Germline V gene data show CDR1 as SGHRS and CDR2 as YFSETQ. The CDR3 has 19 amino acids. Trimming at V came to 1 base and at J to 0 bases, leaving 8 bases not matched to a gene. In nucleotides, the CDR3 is TGCGCCAGCAGCTTGCGGACCGGGACAGGGAACTCCTATAATTCACCCCTCCACTTT. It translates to CASSLRTGTGNSYNSPLHF.

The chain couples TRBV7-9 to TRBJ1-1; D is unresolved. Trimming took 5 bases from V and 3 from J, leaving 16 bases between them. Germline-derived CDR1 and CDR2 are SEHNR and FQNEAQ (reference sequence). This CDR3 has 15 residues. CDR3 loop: CASSPRTSRDTEAFF. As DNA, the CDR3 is TGTGCCAGCAGCCCCCGAACTTCCCGGGACACTGAAGCTTTCTTT.

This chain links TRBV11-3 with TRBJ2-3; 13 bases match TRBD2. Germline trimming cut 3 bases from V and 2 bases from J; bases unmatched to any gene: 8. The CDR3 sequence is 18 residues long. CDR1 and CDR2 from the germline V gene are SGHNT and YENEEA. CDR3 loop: CASSLGGTSGDITDTQYF. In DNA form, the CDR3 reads TGTGCCAGCAGCTTGGGCGGGACTAGCGGGGACATCACAGATACGCAGTATTTT.

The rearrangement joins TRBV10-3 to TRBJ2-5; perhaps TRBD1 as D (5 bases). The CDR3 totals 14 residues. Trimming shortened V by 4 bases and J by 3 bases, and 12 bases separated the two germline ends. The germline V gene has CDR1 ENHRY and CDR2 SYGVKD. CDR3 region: CAISGGRVEETQYF. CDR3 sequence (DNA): TGTGCCATCAGTGGAGGCAGGGTAGAAGAGACCCAGTACTTC.

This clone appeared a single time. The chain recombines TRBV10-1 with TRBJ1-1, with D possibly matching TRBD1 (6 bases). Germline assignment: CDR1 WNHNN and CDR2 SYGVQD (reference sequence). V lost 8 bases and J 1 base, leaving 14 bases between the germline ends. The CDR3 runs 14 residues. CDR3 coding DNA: TGCGCCAGCCATCCCGGGACAACGAACACTGAAGCTTTCTTT. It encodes CASHPGTTNTEAFF.

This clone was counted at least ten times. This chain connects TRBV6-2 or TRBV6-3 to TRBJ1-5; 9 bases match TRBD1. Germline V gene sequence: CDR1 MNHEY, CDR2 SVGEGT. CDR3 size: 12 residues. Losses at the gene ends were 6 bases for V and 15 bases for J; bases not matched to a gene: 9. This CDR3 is CASRPDRGLWHF. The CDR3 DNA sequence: TGTGCCAGCAGGCCTGACAGGGGGTTATGGCATTTT.

DNA of the CDR3: TGTGCCAGCAGTTCCCTTCCAAGGCAGGGAGGATGGGGCTACACCTTC. Translated, it gives CASSSLPRQGGWGYTF. This chain joins TRBV6-5 and TRBJ1-2; D possibly corresponds to TRBD1 (5 bases). The CDR3 is 16 residues long. CDR1 and CDR2 from the germline V gene are MNHEY and SVGAGI. Trimming shortened V by 4 bases and J by 8 bases, and 23 bases separated the two germline ends.

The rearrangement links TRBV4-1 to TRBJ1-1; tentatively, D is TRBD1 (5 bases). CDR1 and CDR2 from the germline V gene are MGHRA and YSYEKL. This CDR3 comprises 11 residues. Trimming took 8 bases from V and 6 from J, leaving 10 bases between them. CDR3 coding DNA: TGCGCCAGCGATGGGGGGGCTGAAGCTTTCTTT. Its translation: CASDGGAEAFF.